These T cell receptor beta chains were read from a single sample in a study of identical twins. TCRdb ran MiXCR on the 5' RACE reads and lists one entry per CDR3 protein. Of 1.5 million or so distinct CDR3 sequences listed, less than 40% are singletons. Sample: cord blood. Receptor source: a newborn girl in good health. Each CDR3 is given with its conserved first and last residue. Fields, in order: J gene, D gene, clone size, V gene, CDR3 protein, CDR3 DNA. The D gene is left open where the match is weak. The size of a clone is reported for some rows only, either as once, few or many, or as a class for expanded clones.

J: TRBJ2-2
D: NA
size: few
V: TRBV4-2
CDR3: CATQGGARAGELFF
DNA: TGTGCCACGCAGGGGGGGGCGAGAGCCGGGGAGCTGTTTTTT

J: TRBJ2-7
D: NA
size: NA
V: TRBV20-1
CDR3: CSASLRDEQYF
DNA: TGCAGTGCTAGTTTGAGGGACGAGCAGTACTTC

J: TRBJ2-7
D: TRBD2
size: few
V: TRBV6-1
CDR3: CASSEYRGTSGRALDEQYF
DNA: TGTGCCAGCAGTGAATATCGGGGGACTAGCGGGAGGGCCCTCGACGAGCAGTACTTC

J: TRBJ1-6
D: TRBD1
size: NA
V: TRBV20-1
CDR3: CSARDETGTSYNSPLHF
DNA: TGCAGTGCTAGAGACGAGACAGGGACCTCCTATAATTCACCCCTCCACTTT

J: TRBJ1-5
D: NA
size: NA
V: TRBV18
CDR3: CASSPSGLGNQPQHF
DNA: TGTGCCAGCTCACCCTCGGGTTTGGGCAATCAGCCCCAGCATTTT

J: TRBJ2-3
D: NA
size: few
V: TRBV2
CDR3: CASRGQGYTDTQYF
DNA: TGTGCCAGCCGTGGGCAGGGATACACAGATACGCAGTATTTT

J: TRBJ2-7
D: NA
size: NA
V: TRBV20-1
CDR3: CSAERDKISEQYF
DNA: TGCAGTGCAGAACGGGACAAGATCTCCGAGCAGTACTTC

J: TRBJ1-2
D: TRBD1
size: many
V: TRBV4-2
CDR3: CASSQSWTGFPGYTF
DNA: TGTGCCAGCAGCCAGAGCTGGACAGGGTTCCCTGGCTACACCTTC

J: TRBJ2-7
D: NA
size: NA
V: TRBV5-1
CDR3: CASSSLRDTTYEQYF
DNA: TGCGCCAGCAGCTCCCTCCGGGACACCACCTACGAGCAGTACTTC

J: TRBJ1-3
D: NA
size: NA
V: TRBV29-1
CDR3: CSVETGFGNTIYF
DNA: TGCAGCGTTGAAACAGGGTTTGGAAACACCATATATTTT

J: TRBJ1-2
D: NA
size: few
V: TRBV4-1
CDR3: CASSQPDTDGYTF
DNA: TGCGCCAGCAGCCAACCCGACACGGATGGCTACACCTTC

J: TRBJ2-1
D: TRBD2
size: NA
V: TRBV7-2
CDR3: CASSFRTSGFPYNEQFF
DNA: TGTGCCAGCAGCTTCCGGACTAGCGGTTTCCCCTACAATGAGCAGTTCTTC

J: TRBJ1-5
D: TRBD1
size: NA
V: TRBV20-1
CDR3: CGAPQGGTSNQPQHF
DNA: TGCGGTGCCCCACAGGGGGGGACTAGCAATCAGCCCCAGCATTTT

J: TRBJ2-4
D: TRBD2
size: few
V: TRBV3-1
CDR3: CASSLKFGPEKGSTSGSSKNIQYF
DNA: TGTGCCAGCAGCCTCAAGTTTGGTCCGGAAAAGGGATCGACTAGCGGGAGTTCCAAAAACATTCAGTACTTC

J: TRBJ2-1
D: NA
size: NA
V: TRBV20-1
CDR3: CSADEWGSDNEQFF
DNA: TGCAGTGCTGATGAGTGGGGGAGTGACAATGAGCAGTTCTTC

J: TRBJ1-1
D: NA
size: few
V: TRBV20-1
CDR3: CSGQTADTEAFF
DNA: TGCAGTGGACAAACGGCAGACACTGAAGCTTTCTTT

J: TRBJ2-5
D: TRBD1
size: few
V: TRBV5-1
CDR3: CASSLAIDRGETQYF
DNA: TGCGCCAGCAGCTTGGCCATAGACAGGGGAGAGACCCAGTACTTC

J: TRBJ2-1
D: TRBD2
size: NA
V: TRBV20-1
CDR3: CSASDLAGTYNERFF
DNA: TGCAGTGCTAGTGACCTAGCGGGCACCTACAATGAGCGGTTCTTC

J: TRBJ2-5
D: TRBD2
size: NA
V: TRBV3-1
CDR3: CASSQEFGLAGNEQYF
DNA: TGTGCCAGCAGCCAAGAATTCGGACTAGCGGGCAATGAGCAGTACTTC

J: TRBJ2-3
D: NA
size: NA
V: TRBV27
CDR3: CASRLIRDTDTQYF
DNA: TGTGCCAGCAGACTAATCCGGGACACAGATACGCAGTATTTT

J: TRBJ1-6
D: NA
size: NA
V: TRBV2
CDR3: CASSGGALYNSPLHF
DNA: TGTGCCAGCAGTGGTGGGGCCCTATATAATTCACCCCTCCACTTT

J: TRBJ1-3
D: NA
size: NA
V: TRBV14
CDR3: CASRPPGSSGNTIYF
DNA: TGTGCCAGCCGCCCACCGGGAAGCTCTGGAAACACCATATATTTT

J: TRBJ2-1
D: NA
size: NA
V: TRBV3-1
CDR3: CASSQAPEDNEQFF
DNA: TGTGCCAGCAGCCAAGCCCCCGAGGACAATGAGCAGTTCTTC

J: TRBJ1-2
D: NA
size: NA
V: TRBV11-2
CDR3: CASSSLIRSGYDYTF
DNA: TGTGCCAGCAGCTCGTTAATCCGATCGGGCTATGACTACACCTTC

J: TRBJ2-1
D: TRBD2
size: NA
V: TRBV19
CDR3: CASSIRGGFGDEQFF
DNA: TGTGCCAGTAGTATCCGCGGGGGGTTTGGAGATGAGCAGTTCTTC

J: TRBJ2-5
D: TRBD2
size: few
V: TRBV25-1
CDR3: CATQTSLGGGFPETQYF
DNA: TGTGCCACCCAAACATCTCTGGGGGGAGGGTTCCCAGAGACCCAGTACTTC

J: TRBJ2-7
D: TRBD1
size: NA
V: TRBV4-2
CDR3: CASSRGQGDSYEQYF
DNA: TGTGCCAGCAGCCGCGGACAGGGAGACTCCTACGAGCAGTACTTC

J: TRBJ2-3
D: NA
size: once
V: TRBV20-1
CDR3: CSAAGTTQYF
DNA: TGCAGTGCTGCCGGGACCACGCAGTATTTT

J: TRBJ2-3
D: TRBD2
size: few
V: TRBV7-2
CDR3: CASSSGTSGTTDTQYF
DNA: TGTGCCAGCAGCAGCGGGACTAGCGGGACCACAGATACGCAGTATTTT

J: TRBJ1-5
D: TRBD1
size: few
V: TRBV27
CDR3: CASSPRTGRQPQHF
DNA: TGTGCCAGCAGTCCCCGGACAGGGCGGCAGCCCCAGCATTTT

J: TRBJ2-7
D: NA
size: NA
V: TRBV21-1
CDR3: CASSPRALSYEQYF
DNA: TGTGCCAGCAGCCCCAGGGCCCTCTCCTACGAGCAGTACTTC

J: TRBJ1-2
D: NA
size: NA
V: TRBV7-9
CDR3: CASSLGVGSRDYGYTF
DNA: TGTGCCAGCAGCTTAGGAGTGGGATCCAGGGACTATGGCTACACCTTC

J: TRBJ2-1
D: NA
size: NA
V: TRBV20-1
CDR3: CSARVRTSTDYNEQFF
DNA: TGCAGTGCTAGAGTTAGGACTTCAACCGACTACAATGAGCAGTTCTTC

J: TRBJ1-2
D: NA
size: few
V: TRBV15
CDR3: CATSRDSVFGYTF
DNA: TGTGCCACCAGCAGAGATAGCGTTTTTGGCTACACCTTC

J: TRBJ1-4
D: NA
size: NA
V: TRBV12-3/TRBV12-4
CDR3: CASSRLGLYNEKLFF
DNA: TGTGCCAGCAGTCGCCTGGGACTCTATAATGAAAAACTGTTTTTT

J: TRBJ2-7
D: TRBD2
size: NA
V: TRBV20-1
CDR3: CSAPRRLAGDHEQYF
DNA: TGCAGTGCTCCCCGCCGGCTAGCGGGAGACCACGAGCAGTACTTC

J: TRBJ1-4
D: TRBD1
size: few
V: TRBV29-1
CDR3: CSAKRWDRGDEKLFF
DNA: TGCAGCGCGAAACGATGGGACAGGGGGGACGAAAAACTGTTTTTT

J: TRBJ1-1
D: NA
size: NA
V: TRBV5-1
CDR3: CASSRGGAKDTEAFF
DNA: TGCGCCAGCAGCCGGGGGGGCGCTAAGGACACTGAAGCTTTCTTT

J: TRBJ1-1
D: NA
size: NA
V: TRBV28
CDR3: CASSPTGAGNTEAFF
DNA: TGTGCCAGCAGTCCGACGGGGGCCGGGAACACTGAAGCTTTCTTT

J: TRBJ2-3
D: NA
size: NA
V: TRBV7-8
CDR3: CASSLEQGRIDTQYF
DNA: TGTGCCAGCAGCTTAGAACAGGGAAGGATAGATACGCAGTATTTT

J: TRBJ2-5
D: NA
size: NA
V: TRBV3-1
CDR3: CASSPGGAFQETQYF
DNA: TGTGCCAGCAGCCCAGGGGGGGCCTTCCAAGAGACCCAGTACTTC

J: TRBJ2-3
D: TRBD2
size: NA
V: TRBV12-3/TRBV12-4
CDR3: CASSLAIGLAIVPDTQYF
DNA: TGTGCCAGCAGTTTAGCCATCGGACTAGCAATCGTCCCAGATACGCAGTATTTT

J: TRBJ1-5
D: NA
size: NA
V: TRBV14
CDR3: CASSQDREGSSNQPQHF
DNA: TGTGCCAGCAGCCAAGATCGGGAGGGGTCTAGCAATCAGCCCCAGCATTTT